These 11 T cell receptor beta chains were all obtained from the same sample, sequenced in a study of regulatory T cells in long-lasting Graves disease. Time point indicated: persistent/refractory GD, antithyroid drugs over 5 years with positive TRAb. Isolated PBMC RNA provided the starting material for the TCR library. Arm-PCR with iRepertoire HTBI primers amplified the CDR3 regions for these TCR beta libraries. One entry per CDR3 protein results from TCRdb running MiXCR on the multiplex PCR reads. The data hold roughly 490,000 distinct CDR3 sequences, with about 20% observed a single time. This material consisted of peripheral blood mononuclear cells (PBMCs), taken when the disease was refractory, from a patient treated with antithyroid drugs. The source of these receptors is a female donor with Graves disease.

This clonotype was seen repeatedly, ten times or more. CDR3 DNA sequence: TGTGCCAGCAGTGATCAGGGGGATAGGGACACTGAAGCTTTCTTT. Translation gives CASSDQGDRDTEAFF. V is TRBV2 and J is TRBJ1-1, with TRBD1 matching over 7 bases. The CDR3 consists of 15 residues. The V gene end was trimmed by 3 bases and the J gene end by 3 bases; junction bases not matched to a gene: 7. Germline CDR1 and CDR2: SNHLY and FYNNEI.

The sample holds many counts of this clonotype. This CDR3 reads CASSSNMNTEAFF. The CDR3 nucleotides are TGTGCCAGCAGCAGCAACATGAACACTGAAGCTTTCTTT. V usage is TRBV7-8 and J usage is TRBJ1-1, with D unclear. V was clipped by 5 bases and J by 0 bases, with 7 bases between them. This CDR3 is built from 13 residues. Germline CDR1 reads SGHVS; CDR2 reads FQNEAQ.

This chain connects TRBV5-1 to TRBJ2-5; D remains ambiguous. Trimming stripped 0 bases from V and 2 bases from J, with 11 bases between. CDR1 and CDR2 (germline): SGHRS, YFSETQ. The length of the CDR3 is 15 residues. The CDR3 loop is CASSLDGINQETQYF. The DNA of the CDR3 is TGCGCCAGCAGCTTGGATGGGATTAATCAAGAGACCCAGTACTTC.

The table lists this clonotype with many counts. The rearrangement links TRBV6-1 to TRBJ1-2; the match to TRBD1 covers 7 bases. This CDR3 has 13 amino acids. The junction had 9 bases not matched to a gene; V was cut back by 6 bases and J by 8 bases. Germline assignment: CDR1 MNHNS and CDR2 SASEGT. The CDR3 loop is CASRIREGGGYTF. Here the CDR3 DNA reads TGTGCCAGCAGAATCAGGGAAGGGGGCGGCTACACCTTC.

This clonotype came up many times. V is TRBV28 and J is TRBJ2-2; D gene ambiguous. This CDR3 is built from 14 residues. Germline CDR1 is MDHEN and CDR2 is SYDVKM. V was trimmed by 4 bases and J by 1 base, leaving 7 bases between them. As DNA, the CDR3 is TGTGCCAGCAGTTCTCCCGGGAACACCGGGGAGCTGTTTTTT. Its protein product is CASSSPGNTGELFF.

The J gene is TRBJ1-3, the V gene TRBV11-3, with D possibly being TRBD1 (5 bases). The CDR3 has 14 residues. The germline V and J ends were trimmed by 3 bases and 4 bases, with 10 bases remaining between them. Germline-derived CDR1 and CDR2 are SGHNT and YENEEA. The CDR3 DNA sequence: TGTGCCAGCAGCTTGGGGGGACTCGGAAACACCATATATTTT. Its protein is CASSLGGLGNTIYF.

This clonotype appeared many times. This sequence joins TRBV27 and TRBJ1-2; no definite D call. Germline V gives CDR1 MNHEY, CDR2 SMNVEV (reference sequence). Trimming took off 3 bases at V and 7 bases at J, with 15 bases between the two ends. The CDR3 has 14 residues. As DNA, the CDR3 is TGTGCCAGCAGTTTTAAGGGAATGGCCGGTGGCTACACCTTC. Translating gives CASSFKGMAGGYTF.

This clonotype has ten or more counts. This chain links TRBV2 with TRBJ1-1; D is unresolved. V was trimmed by 2 bases and J by 6 bases, leaving 4 bases between them. The CDR3 is 11 amino acids. CDR1 SNHLY and CDR2 FYNNEI come from the germline V gene. The CDR3 here is CASSERAEAFF. The CDR3 DNA is TGTGCCAGCAGTGAAAGGGCTGAAGCTTTCTTT. The full variable domain, its missing parts supplied by reference TRBV2 and TRBJ1-1, is EPEVTQTPSHQVTQMGQEVILRCVPISNHLYFYWYRQILGQKVEFLVSFYNNEISEKSEIFDDQFSVERPDGSNFTLKIRSTKLEDSAMYFCASSERAEAFFGQGTRLTVV.

The genes are TRBV4-3 and TRBJ1-1, with D perhaps TRBD1 (6 bases). This CDR3 spans 15 amino acids. Per the germline V gene, CDR1 is LGHNA and CDR2 is YSLEER. V dropped 0 bases and J dropped 2 bases, with 10 bases sitting between them. CDR3 region: CASSQDLRGNTEAFF. CDR3 bases: TGCGCCAGCAGCCAAGATCTCAGGGGCAACACTGAAGCTTTCTTT.

This clonotype was picked up many times. The rearrangement uses TRBV12-3 or TRBV12-4 and TRBJ2-2; no clear D gene. Trimming left V 3 bases short and J 5 bases short, with 10 bases between. The CDR3 sequence is 14 residues long. CDR3: CASSFSLRTGELFF. In DNA form, the CDR3 reads TGTGCCAGCAGTTTCAGCCTACGGACCGGGGAGCTGTTTTTT.

This clonotype has at least ten counts. This chain links TRBV3-1 with TRBJ1-4, with D uncertain. The V gene's germline CDR1 is LGHDT and CDR2 YNNKEL (reference sequence). V was shortened by 0 bases and J by 8 bases, with 10 bases between the two germline ends. The CDR3 length is 14 residues. The CDR3 here is CASSQDLRREKLFF. The CDR3 DNA reads TGTGCCAGCAGCCAAGATTTACGGAGGGAAAAACTGTTTTTT.